The next 31 T cell receptor beta chains were all read from a single sample in a study of blood T cell repertoires in COVID-19. Assay used: immunoSEQ multiplex PCR; TCRdb lists only in-frame clones, some missing. The repertoire holds tens of thousands of clones, with 84% as singletons. The sample was peripheral blood. The receptors stem from a man aged 50 to 60 with COVID-19, enrolled during active disease.

V gene TRBV11-2 combines with J gene TRBJ1-1; a weak D match, TRBD1 (5 bases). CDR3 length equals 12 residues. The germline V and J ends were trimmed by 0 bases and 10 bases, with 9 bases remaining between them. Looked up from germline, CDR1 is SGHAT and CDR2 is FQNNGV. CDR3 residues: CASSLDQGRAFF. The CDR3, as DNA: TGTGCCAGCAGCTTAGATCAGGGTAGAGCTTTCTTT.

The V and J genes are TRBV6-1 and TRBJ1-4, with 10 bases lining up with TRBD1. The CDR3 runs to 15 residues. Germline assignment: CDR1 MNHNS and CDR2 SASEGT. The trim removed 2 bases at V and 8 bases at J, leaving 5 bases unmatched. The CDR3: CASSETRTGGEKLFF. The DNA of the CDR3 is TGTGCCAGCAGTGAAACTAGGACAGGGGGGGAAAAACTGTTTTTT.

The rearrangement uses TRBV7-3 and TRBJ2-7; D might be TRBD1 (6 bases). CDR3 size: 13 residues. V dropped 4 bases and J dropped 1 base, with 8 bases sitting between them. The germline gives CDR1 SGHTA, CDR2 FQGTGA. The CDR3 reads CASSSGQSYEQYF. The CDR3 region has the DNA TGTGCCAGCAGCTCCGGACAGTCCTACGAGCAGTACTTC.

The chain combines TRBV2 with TRBJ2-5, with 10 bases matching TRBD2. This CDR3 region has 15 residues. J was trimmed by 4 bases and V by 7 bases; bases with no gene match: 9. Germline values: CDR1 SNHLY, CDR2 FYNNEI. The CDR3 is CASKLAGFEGETQYF. The CDR3 DNA sequence: TGTGCCAGCAAACTAGCGGGATTTGAGGGAGAGACCCAGTACTTC.

The V and J genes are TRBV10-1 and TRBJ1-1, with 9 bases lining up with TRBD1. Germline CDR1 reads WNHNN; CDR2 reads SYGVQD (reference sequence). Trimming took 6 bases from V and 5 from J; bases not matched to a gene: 7. This CDR3 has 14 residues. The CDR3 loop reads CASSTGTGWTEAFF. CDR3 in DNA: TGCGCCAGCAGCACCGGGACAGGGTGGACTGAAGCTTTCTTT.

The rearrangement joins TRBV9 to TRBJ2-2; TRBD1 aligns across 7 bases. The CDR3 loop spans 14 amino acids. The V gene's germline CDR1 is SGDLS and CDR2 YYNGEE. The ends lost 4 bases at V and 6 bases at J; junction bases unmatched: 6. The CDR3 sequence is CASSLRQGAGELFF. The DNA of the CDR3 is TGTGCCAGCAGCCTCCGGCAGGGGGCCGGGGAGCTGTTTTTT.

CDR3 DNA: TGTGCCAGCAGCCGGGACAGGGTTAGCACAGATACGCAGTATTTT. It encodes CASSRDRVSTDTQYF. The chain links TRBV6-5 to TRBJ2-3, with TRBD1 identical over 9 bases. CDR3 length equals 15 residues. Losses at the gene ends were 6 bases for V and 0 bases for J; bases not matched to a gene: 4. The germline CDR1 and CDR2 sequences are MNHEY and SVGAGI.

The chain employs TRBV4-3 and TRBJ2-5; a weak D match, TRBD1 (5 bases). Trimming took 1 base from V and 7 from J, leaving 7 bases between them. Germline-derived CDR1 and CDR2 are LGHNA and YSLEER. CDR3 size: 12 residues. The CDR3, as DNA: TGCGCCAGCAGCCAAGGAAGGGGGACCCAGTACTTC. Protein: CASSQGRGTQYF.

The rearrangement links TRBV10-3 to TRBJ2-1, with 9 bases aligning to TRBD1. V trimming: 6 bases; J trimming: 9 bases; junction bases outside the gene matches: 15. The CDR3 is 16 residues long. Germline-derived CDR1 and CDR2 are ENHRY and SYGVKD. The CDR3: CAIRKSLRTGEGEQFF. As DNA, the CDR3 is TGTGCCATCAGGAAGTCATTAAGGACAGGGGAGGGTGAGCAGTTCTTC.

V gene TRBV6-6 combines with J gene TRBJ1-1; 8 bases are a match to TRBD1. The CDR3 is made up of 14 amino acids. V trimming: 6 bases; J trimming: 11 bases; junction bases outside the gene matches: 14. The germline V gene encodes CDR1 MNHNY and CDR2 SVGAGI (reference sequence). CDR3 protein: CASRSGQATDGAFF. The CDR3 region has the DNA TGTGCCAGCAGGTCGGGACAGGCGACGGACGGGGCTTTCTTT.

The chain combines TRBV7-8 with TRBJ2-3, with a tentative D call TRBD2 (5 bases). The CDR3 totals 14 residues. The V end was cut by 4 bases, the J end by 6 bases, with 14 bases between. Looked up from germline, CDR1 is SGHVS and CDR2 is FQNEAQ. CDR3 sequence reads: CASSSSSVTDTQYF. The CDR3 DNA sequence: TGTGCCAGCAGCTCTAGCTCGGTAACTGATACGCAGTATTTT.

This clone was counted once. The chain couples TRBV12-3 or TRBV12-4 to TRBJ2-7; TRBD1 might be the D (5 bases). Between the trimmed V and J ends, which lost 5 bases and 6 bases, there was a span of 14 bases. The CDR3 runs 13 residues. The CDR3 here is CASSAGFIGEQYF. The DNA of the CDR3 is TGTGCCAGCAGTGCAGGGTTTATTGGCGAGCAGTACTTC.

A few counts support this clone. The CDR3 DNA reads as TGTGCCAGCAGCCTGGGAGTCCCCCCGAACACCATATATTTT. The encoded protein is CASSLGVPPNTIYF. The chain combines TRBV5-6 with TRBJ1-3, with D uncertain. The V and J ends lost 4 bases and 7 bases respectively, with 15 bases between them. This CDR3 region has 14 residues. Germline assignment: CDR1 SGHDT and CDR2 YYEEEE.

J is TRBJ2-3 and V is TRBV6-5, with 9 bases matching TRBD2. CDR3 length: 15 amino acids. Germline CDR1 is MNHEY and CDR2 is SVGAGI. Trimming at V came to 6 bases and at J to 5 bases, leaving 9 bases not matched to a gene. The CDR3 region has the DNA TGTGCCAGCAGCCGGGGCGGGGGGGCCGTAGATACGCAGTATTTT. Protein sequence: CASSRGGGAVDTQYF.

This chain joins TRBV19 and TRBJ1-1; possible D gene TRBD1, 5 bases. CDR1 LNHDA and CDR2 SQIVND come from the germline V gene (reference sequence). The CDR3 totals 13 residues. The ends were cut back, 3 bases at V and 2 bases at J, with 7 bases in the middle. CDR3 DNA: TGTGCCAGTAGTATTGGGGCCAACACTGAAGCTTTCTTT. This gives the protein CASSIGANTEAFF.

V and J are TRBV3-1 (or the pseudogene TRBV3-2) and TRBJ2-4, with TRBD2 identical over 9 bases. There are 16 residues in the CDR3. The junction had 5 bases not matched to a gene; V was cut back by 4 bases and J by 1 base. Germline CDR1 is LGHDT and CDR2 is YNNKEL (reference sequence). The CDR3: CASSRIAGVAKNIQYF. In DNA, the CDR3 is TGTGCCAGCAGCCGCATAGCGGGGGTGGCCAAAAACATTCAGTACTTC.

The V call is TRBV7-9, the J call TRBJ2-2, with 14 positions matching TRBD2. The V gene end was trimmed by 3 bases and the J gene end by 4 bases; junction bases not matched to a gene: 1. Germline loops: CDR1 SEHNR, CDR2 FQNEAQ (reference sequence). The CDR3 runs to 16 residues. CDR3 nucleotides: TGTGCCAGCAGCTTGGGACTAGCGGGGGCCACCGGGGAGCTGTTTTTT. Translated, it gives CASSLGLAGATGELFF.

The chain uses TRBV11-2 and TRBJ2-7, with D maybe TRBD1 (6 bases). The CDR3 is made up of 14 amino acids. Trimming left V 10 bases short and J 2 bases short, with 18 bases between. Germline loops: CDR1 SGHAT, CDR2 FQNNGV. The CDR3 nucleotides are TGTGCCACCTTCCTGAGACAGGCTACCTACGAGCAGTACTTC. It codes for CATFLRQATYEQYF. Variable domain in full (rest from reference TRBV11-2 and TRBJ2-7): EAGVAQSPRYKIIEKRQSVAFWCNPISGHATLYWYQQILGQGPKLLIQFQNNGVVDDSQLPKDRFSAERLKGVDSTLKIQPAKLEDSAVYLCATFLRQATYEQYFGPGTRLTVT.

The chain is built from TRBV2 and TRBJ2-7; D is possibly TRBD2 (6 bases). CDR1 is SNHLY and CDR2 is FYNNEI in the germline V gene. The CDR3 has 13 amino acids. V lost 1 base, J lost 6 bases, and 10 bases lay in between. CDR3 in amino acids: CASSEGLEGEQYF. The CDR3 nucleotides are TGTGCCAGCAGTGAAGGACTAGAGGGCGAGCAGTACTTC.

The rearrangement uses TRBV19 and TRBJ1-5; 12 nucleotides line up with TRBD1. V trimming: 11 bases; J trimming: 5 bases; junction bases outside the gene matches: 7. The CDR3 has 14 amino acids. The germline V gene has CDR1 LNHDA and CDR2 SQIVND (reference sequence). As DNA, the CDR3 is TGTGCCGCCCGGGACAGGGGGCCATATCAGCCCCAGCATTTT. Translation: CAARDRGPYQPQHF.

This clone has more than one count but fewer than ten. The rearrangement uses TRBV5-5 and TRBJ2-5, with 13 bases identical to TRBD2. The CDR3 extends over 19 amino acids. Trimming at V came to 1 base and at J to 4 bases, leaving 13 bases not matched to a gene. The germline V gene encodes CDR1 SGHKS and CDR2 YYEKEE (reference sequence). CDR3 loop: CASSLRLAGGHGLVETQYF. The CDR3 DNA reads as TGTGCCAGCAGCTTGAGACTAGCGGGGGGCCACGGGTTGGTAGAGACCCAGTACTTC.

This clone was counted between two and nine times. The CDR3 nucleotides are TGTGCCAGCAGCTTGGGAGCTTACGACGGGAGGGAGACCCAGTACTTC. Residues: CASSLGAYDGRETQYF. V gene TRBV5-6 combines with J gene TRBJ2-5, with 7 nucleotides matching TRBD2. The CDR3 consists of 16 residues. V gave up 0 bases and J gave up 5 bases; unmatched junction bases: 10. Germline V gives CDR1 SGHDT, CDR2 YYEEEE.

The rearrangement joins TRBV19 to TRBJ1-1; 8 bases agree with TRBD1. Germline CDR1 reads LNHDA; CDR2 reads SQIVND (reference sequence). V shed 6 bases, J shed 4 bases, and the junction held 10 bases outside the gene matches. The CDR3 totals 15 residues. The CDR3 protein is CASSQRTGNPTEAFF. Written as DNA, the CDR3 is TGTGCCAGTAGCCAAAGGACAGGGAATCCCACTGAAGCTTTCTTT.

The rearrangement links TRBV9 to TRBJ1-1; the match to TRBD1 covers 11 bases. The length of the CDR3 is 17 residues. Trimming removed 2 bases from V and 7 bases from J; junction bases left unmatched: 13. Germline V gene lookup returns CDR1 SGDLS and CDR2 YYNGEE. CDR3 protein: CASSVTYHSGTGGEAFF. The DNA for the CDR3 is TGTGCCAGCAGCGTCACCTACCACTCCGGGACAGGGGGTGAAGCTTTCTTT.

This clone has a handful of counts. At one of its ends the junction is not consistent with the germline gene, which may arise from a read error. The chain uses TRBV6-5 and TRBJ2-7; no definite D call. Germline lookup yields CDR1 MNHEY and CDR2 SVGAGI. The CDR3 has 13 residues. The CDR3 sequence is CASSGFDQASSIF. In nucleotides, the CDR3 is TGTGCCAGCAGCGGTTTCGATCAGGCCAGTTCAATATTC.

This clone appeared a single time. This chain links TRBV7-3 with TRBJ1-2; 7 bases line up with TRBD1. Germline assignment: CDR1 SGHTA and CDR2 FQGTGA. This CDR3 is 13 amino acids long. The V segment lost 2 bases and the J segment 6 bases; nucleotides outside the gene matches: 3. In DNA form, the CDR3 reads TGTGCCAGCAGCTTACGGGACAGCAATGGCTACACCTTC. It encodes CASSLRDSNGYTF.

In this sample, this clone turned up a few times. The V gene is TRBV13, the J gene TRBJ2-7, with 11 nucleotides matching TRBD2. Germline CDR1 is PRHDT and CDR2 is FYEKMQ (reference sequence). CDR3 length equals 15 residues. After removal of 4 bases from V and 4 bases from J, the junction contained 6 bases not matched to a gene. This CDR3 reads CASSSTSGGGYEQYF. CDR3 sequence (DNA): TGTGCCAGCAGCTCTACTAGCGGGGGAGGGTACGAGCAGTACTTC.

This chain uses TRBV2 with TRBJ1-3; the match to TRBD1 covers 7 bases. Trimming cost V 9 bases and J 6 bases; bases outside gene matches: 14. Per germline, CDR1 SNHLY and CDR2 FYNNEI. The CDR3 has 15 amino acids. CDR3: CARESRDSRLNTIYF. The CDR3 nucleotides read TGTGCCAGAGAATCCCGGGACAGTCGTTTAAACACCATATATTTT.

This sequence joins TRBV7-3 and TRBJ2-2; 7 bases agree with TRBD1. The CDR3 has 14 amino acids. The germline CDR1 and CDR2 sequences are SGHTA and FQGTGA. V was clipped by 7 bases and J by 6 bases; unmatched bases: 8. The CDR3 is CASKTGRSAGELFF. The CDR3 coding sequence is TGTGCCAGCAAGACAGGGCGTTCGGCCGGGGAGCTGTTTTTT. The entire variable domain, with the rest obtained from reference TRBV7-3 and TRBJ2-2, is as follows: GAGVSQTPSNKVTEKGKYVELRCDPISGHTALYWYRQSLGQGPEFLIYFQGTGAADDSGLPNDRFFAVRPEGSVSTLKIQRTERGDSAVYLCASKTGRSAGELFFGEGSRLTVL.

This chain uses TRBV4-1 with TRBJ1-1; 7 nucleotides line up with TRBD1. This CDR3 contains 13 residues. V trimming: 6 bases; J trimming: 3 bases; junction bases outside the gene matches: 4. Per the germline V gene, CDR1 is MGHRA and CDR2 is YSYEKL. This chain's CDR3 is CASRLDRDTEAFF. The CDR3 bases are TGCGCCAGCAGACTTGACAGGGACACTGAAGCTTTCTTT.

The rearrangement uses TRBV6-2 or TRBV6-3 and TRBJ2-2, with 10 bases lining up with TRBD1. V gave up 5 bases and J gave up 5 bases; unmatched junction bases: 5. The CDR3 covers 15 residues. Germline V gene data show CDR1 as MNHEY and CDR2 as SVGEGT. This chain's CDR3 is CASSHDRGLTGELFF. In DNA form, the CDR3 reads TGTGCCAGCAGTCACGACAGGGGGCTTACCGGGGAGCTGTTTTTT.